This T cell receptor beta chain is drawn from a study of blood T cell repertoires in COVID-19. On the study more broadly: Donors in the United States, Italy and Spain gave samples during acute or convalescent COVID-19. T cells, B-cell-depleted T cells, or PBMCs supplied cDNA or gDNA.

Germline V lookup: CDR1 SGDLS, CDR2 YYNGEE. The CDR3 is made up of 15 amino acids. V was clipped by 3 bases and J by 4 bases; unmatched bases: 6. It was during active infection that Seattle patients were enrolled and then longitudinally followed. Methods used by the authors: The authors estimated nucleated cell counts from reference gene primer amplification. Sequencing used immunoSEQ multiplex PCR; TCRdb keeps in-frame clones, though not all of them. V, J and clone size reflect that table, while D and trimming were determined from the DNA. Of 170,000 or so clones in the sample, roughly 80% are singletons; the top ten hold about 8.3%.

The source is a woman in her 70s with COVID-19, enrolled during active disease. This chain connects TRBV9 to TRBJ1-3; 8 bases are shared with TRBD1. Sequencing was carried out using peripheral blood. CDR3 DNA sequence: TGTGCCAGCAGCGGCACAGGGGGTCTAGGAAACACCATATATTTT. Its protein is CASSGTGGLGNTIYF.